This T cell receptor (beta chain) was obtained from a study of OX40 agonist ivuxolimab in advanced cancers. Study overall: Three patients had partial responses: one hepatocellular carcinoma, two cutaneous melanoma.

The CDR3 is made up of 15 amino acids. Germline V lookup: CDR1 LNHDA, CDR2 SQIVND (reference sequence). J was trimmed by 6 bases and V by 4 bases; bases with no gene match: 8. Patients who had autoimmune disease history or got systemic immunosuppression were left out. Generated by immunoSEQ multiplex PCR, the TCRdb table keeps only in-frame clones and is missing some. The table records some 45,000 clones, about 86% of them present only once. Points on this clone: Its antigen remains unknown.

Overall study findings and caveats: Circulating CD4+ and CD8+ T cells showed clonal expansion by week 6 at 0.1 to 3.0 mg/kg.

The J gene is TRBJ2-1, the V gene TRBV19; 8 nucleotides line up with TRBD2. The sample was CD4+ or CD8+ T cells sorted from blood, taken in a trial of the OX40 agonist ivuxolimab. This receptor was taken from an adult with an advanced solid tumor such as melanoma, head and neck, liver or kidney cancer. Written as DNA, the CDR3 is TGTGCCAGTAGTACACTTCCGGGACTAGGCAATGAGCAGTTCTTC. Protein sequence: CASSTLPGLGNEQFF.